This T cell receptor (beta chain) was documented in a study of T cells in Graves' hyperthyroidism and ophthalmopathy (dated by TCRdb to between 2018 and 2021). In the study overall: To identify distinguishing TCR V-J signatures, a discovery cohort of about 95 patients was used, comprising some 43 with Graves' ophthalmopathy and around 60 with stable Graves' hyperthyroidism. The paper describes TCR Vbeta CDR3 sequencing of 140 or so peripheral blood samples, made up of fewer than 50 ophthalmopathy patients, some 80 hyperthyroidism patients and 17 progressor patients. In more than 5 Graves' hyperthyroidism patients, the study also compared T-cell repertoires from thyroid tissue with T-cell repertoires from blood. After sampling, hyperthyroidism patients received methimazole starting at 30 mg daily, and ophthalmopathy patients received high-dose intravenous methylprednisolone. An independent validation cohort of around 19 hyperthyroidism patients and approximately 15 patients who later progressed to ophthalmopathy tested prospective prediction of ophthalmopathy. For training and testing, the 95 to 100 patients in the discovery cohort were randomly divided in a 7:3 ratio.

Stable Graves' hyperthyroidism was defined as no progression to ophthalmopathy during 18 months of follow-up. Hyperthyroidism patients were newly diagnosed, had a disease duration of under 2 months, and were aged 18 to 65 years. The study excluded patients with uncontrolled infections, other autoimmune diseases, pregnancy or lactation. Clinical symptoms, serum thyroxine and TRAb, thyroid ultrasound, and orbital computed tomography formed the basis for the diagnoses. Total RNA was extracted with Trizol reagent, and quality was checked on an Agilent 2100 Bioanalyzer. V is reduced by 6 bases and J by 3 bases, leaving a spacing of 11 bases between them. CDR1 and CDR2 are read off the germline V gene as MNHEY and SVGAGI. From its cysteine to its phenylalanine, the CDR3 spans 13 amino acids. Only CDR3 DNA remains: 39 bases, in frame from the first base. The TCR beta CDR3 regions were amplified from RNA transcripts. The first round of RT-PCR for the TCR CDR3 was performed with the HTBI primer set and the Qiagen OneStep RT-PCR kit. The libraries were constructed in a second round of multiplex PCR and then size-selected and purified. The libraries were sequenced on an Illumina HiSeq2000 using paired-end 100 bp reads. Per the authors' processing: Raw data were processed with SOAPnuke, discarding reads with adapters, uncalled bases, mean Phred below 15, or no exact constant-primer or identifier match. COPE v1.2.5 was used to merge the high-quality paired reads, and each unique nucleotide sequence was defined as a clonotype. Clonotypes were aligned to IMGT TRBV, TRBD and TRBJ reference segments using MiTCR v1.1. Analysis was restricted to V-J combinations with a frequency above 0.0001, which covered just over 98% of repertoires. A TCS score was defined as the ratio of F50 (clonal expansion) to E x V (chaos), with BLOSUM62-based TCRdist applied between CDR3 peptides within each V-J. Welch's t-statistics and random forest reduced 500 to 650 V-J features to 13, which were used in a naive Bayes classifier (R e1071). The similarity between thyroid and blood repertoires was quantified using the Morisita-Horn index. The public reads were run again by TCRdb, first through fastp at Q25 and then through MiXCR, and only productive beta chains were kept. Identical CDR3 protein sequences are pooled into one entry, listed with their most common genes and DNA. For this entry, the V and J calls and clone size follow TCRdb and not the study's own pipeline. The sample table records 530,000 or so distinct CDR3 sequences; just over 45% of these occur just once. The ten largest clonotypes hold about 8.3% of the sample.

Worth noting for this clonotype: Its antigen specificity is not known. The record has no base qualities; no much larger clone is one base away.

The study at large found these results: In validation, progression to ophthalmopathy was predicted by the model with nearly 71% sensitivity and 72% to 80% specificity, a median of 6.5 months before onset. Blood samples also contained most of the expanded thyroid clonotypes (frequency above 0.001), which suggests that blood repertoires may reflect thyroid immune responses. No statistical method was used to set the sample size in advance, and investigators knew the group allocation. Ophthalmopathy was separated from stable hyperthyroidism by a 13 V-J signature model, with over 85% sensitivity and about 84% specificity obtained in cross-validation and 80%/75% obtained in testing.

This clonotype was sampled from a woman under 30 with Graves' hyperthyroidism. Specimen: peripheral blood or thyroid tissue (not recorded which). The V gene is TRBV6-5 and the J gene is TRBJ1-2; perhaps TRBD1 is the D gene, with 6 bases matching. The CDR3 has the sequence CASSSGVDYGYTF. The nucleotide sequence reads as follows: TGTGCCAGCAGCTCAGGGGTCGACTATGGCTACACCTTC.